This passage covers 20 T cell receptor beta chains from one sample sequenced in a study of CD8 T cells in Susac syndrome. RNA amounts of roughly 0.45 to 1 ug underwent reverse transcription with random hexamers. Each CDR3 protein gets one entry after TCRdb re-called the immunoSEQ multiplex PCR reads with MiXCR. The sample records 150,000 to 200,000 distinct CDR3 sequences, around 95% being singletons. The sequenced sample was CD4+ T cells from PBMCs. These receptor sequences come from a human donor with multiple sclerosis.

J is TRBJ1-5 and V is TRBV30; TRBD1 is a possible D gene (6 bases). V lost 6 bases and J lost 4, with 25 bases in between. CDR3 length equals 17 residues. Germline values: CDR1 GTSNPN, CDR2 SVGIG (reference sequence). CDR3 bases: TGTGCCTGCCCTCGTACGGGGGCGCTGGGTAGAAATCAGCCCCAGCATTTT. Its protein is CACPRTGALGRNQPQHF. Together with reference TRBV30 and TRBJ1-5, the CDR3 gives the full variable domain: SQTIHQWPATLVQPVGSPLSLECTVEGTSNPNLYWYRQAAGRGLQLLFYSVGIGQISSEVPQNLSASRPQDRQFILSSKKLLLSDSGFYLCACPRTGALGRNQPQHFGDGTRLSIL.

V usage is TRBV5-1 and J usage is TRBJ2-7, with D perhaps matching TRBD2 (5 bases). The CDR3 sequence is 16 residues long. Looked up from germline, CDR1 is SGHRS and CDR2 is YFSETQ. Trimming took off 1 base at V and 5 bases at J, with 19 bases between the two ends. This CDR3 reads CASSLIRGSGGDEQYF. The CDR3 nucleotides are TGCGCCAGCAGCTTGATTCGGGGATCCGGCGGTGACGAGCAGTACTTC.

The V and J genes are TRBV29-1 and TRBJ1-1; weak D call: TRBD1 (5 bases). The CDR3 loop spans 13 amino acids. Trimming left V 2 bases short and J 2 bases short, with 9 bases between. The V gene's germline CDR1 is SQVTM and CDR2 ANQGSEA. CDR3 DNA: TGCAGCGTTGAAATGCAGGGAAACACTGAAGCTTTCTTT. It codes for CSVEMQGNTEAFF.

This rearrangement joins TRBV4-3 to TRBJ2-2; TRBD1 matches 8 bases. This CDR3 has 17 residues. The trim removed 1 base at V and 7 bases at J, leaving 11 bases unmatched. The germline V gene encodes CDR1 LGHNA and CDR2 YSLEER. The CDR3 reads CASSQGDRGLWIGELFF. Here the CDR3 DNA reads TGCGCCAGCAGCCAAGGCGACAGGGGTCTTTGGATCGGGGAGCTGTTTTTT.

This clonotype has more than one count but fewer than ten. The chain is built from TRBV6-2 or TRBV6-3 and TRBJ2-6; D is possibly TRBD1 (6 bases). V was clipped by 9 bases and J by 6 bases, with 12 bases between them. CDR3 length: 13 residues. Germline V gives CDR1 MNHEY, CDR2 SVGEGT. The CDR3: CASTGYLANVLTF. For the CDR3, the DNA is TGTGCCAGTACAGGGTACCTGGCCAACGTCCTGACTTTC.

The V gene is TRBV20-1, the J gene TRBJ2-1; D is unresolved. V lost 0 bases to trimming and J lost 0 bases, with 9 bases between them. This CDR3 spans 15 amino acids. Germline lookup yields CDR1 DFQATT and CDR2 SNEGSKA (reference sequence). The CDR3 sequence is CSARDLANSYNEQFF. CDR3 coding DNA: TGCAGTGCTAGAGATCTTGCTAACTCCTACAATGAGCAGTTCTTC.

For the CDR3, the DNA is TGTGCCAGCAGCCAAACTACAGGGGCCGGGGAGCTGTTTTTT. Translation: CASSQTTGAGELFF. This sequence joins TRBV7-3 and TRBJ2-2, with 7 nucleotides matching TRBD1. The CDR3 runs 14 residues. CDR1 is SGHTA and CDR2 is FQGTGA in the germline V gene. The ends lost 5 bases at V and 6 bases at J; junction bases unmatched: 6.

The chain combines TRBV29-1 with TRBJ2-3; 8 positions match TRBD1. Germline loops: CDR1 SQVTM, CDR2 ANQGSEA. Losses at the gene ends were 8 bases for V and 4 bases for J; bases not matched to a gene: 5. The CDR3 loop spans 12 amino acids. This CDR3 reads CSSGTGSDTQYF. The DNA of the CDR3 is TGCAGCTCTGGGACAGGATCAGATACGCAGTATTTT.

This rearrangement joins TRBV20-1 to TRBJ2-3, with TRBD1 matching over 9 bases. Trimming at V came to 5 bases and at J to 1 base, leaving 16 bases not matched to a gene. Looked up from germline, CDR1 is DFQATT and CDR2 is SNEGSKA (reference sequence). The CDR3 contains 18 residues. CDR3 in DNA: TGCAGTGCTCCCGGGACAGGGACGTCCGCTAGTGGCACAGATACGCAGTATTTT. It encodes CSAPGTGTSASGTDTQYF.

This chain uses TRBV9 with TRBJ2-6; possible D gene TRBD2, 5 bases. Trimming removed 3 bases at V and 0 bases at J, with 7 bases between. The germline gives CDR1 SGDLS, CDR2 YYNGEE. The CDR3 has 15 amino acids. CDR3 residues: CASSGTGSGANVLTF. DNA of the CDR3: TGTGCCAGCAGCGGGACTGGCTCTGGGGCCAACGTCCTGACTTTC.

The genes are TRBV19 and TRBJ1-6; 8 nucleotides line up with TRBD1. Germline assignment: CDR1 LNHDA and CDR2 SQIVND (reference sequence). V trimming: 5 bases; J trimming: 9 bases; junction bases outside the gene matches: 9. This CDR3 spans 15 amino acids. The CDR3 bases are TGTGCCAGTAGTTCGGACAGGGTGCCAGGTTCACCCCTCCACTTT. Encoded protein: CASSSDRVPGSPLHF.

V is TRBV5-1 and J is TRBJ1-3, with a possible D match to TRBD1 (5 bases). Trimming cost V 4 bases and J 7 bases, with 18 bases left between them. Germline lookup yields CDR1 SGHRS and CDR2 YFSETQ. The CDR3 has 15 residues. CDR3 sequence: CASSPWDGRDNTIYF. In nucleotides, the CDR3 is TGCGCCAGCAGCCCCTGGGACGGCCGGGACAACACCATATATTTT.

This chain links TRBV29-1 with TRBJ1-2; D call uncertain. The CDR3 is 11 amino acids. Germline CDR1 is SQVTM and CDR2 is ANQGSEA. Trimming took 4 bases from V and 4 from J, leaving 7 bases between them. The CDR3 DNA reads as TGCAGCGTTGTAGGAGGCTATGGCTACACCTTC. Its translation is CSVVGGYGYTF.

CDR3 protein: CSAGGTNEKLFF. CDR3 DNA sequence: TGCAGTGCCGGTGGGACTAATGAAAAACTGTTTTTT. The J gene is TRBJ1-4, the V gene TRBV20-1, with D unresolved. The CDR3 covers 12 residues. CDR1 is DFQATT, CDR2 SNEGSKA, per germline (reference sequence). The V end lost 6 bases, the J end lost 2 bases, and 7 bases lay between the germline ends.

The CDR3 sequence is CASRRDNMNTEAFF. The CDR3 nucleotides read TGTGCCAGCAGGCGGGATAACATGAACACTGAAGCTTTCTTT. The J gene is TRBJ1-1, the V gene TRBV6-5; D remains unclear. The CDR3 consists of 14 residues. Germline CDR1 reads MNHEY; CDR2 reads SVGAGI. With 6 bases removed from V and 0 bases from J, the gap between germline ends came to 11 bases.

The chain is built from TRBV14 and TRBJ1-1; D call uncertain. The germline V gene has CDR1 SGHDN and CDR2 FVKESK. The CDR3 consists of 13 residues. V was shortened by 4 bases and J by 0 bases, with 6 bases between the two germline ends. CDR3 sequence: CASSRELNTEAFF. In nucleotides, the CDR3 is TGTGCCAGCAGCCGAGAGCTGAACACTGAAGCTTTCTTT.

This sequence joins TRBV5-6 and TRBJ2-7, with 9 bases matching TRBD1. CDR1 is SGHDT, CDR2 YYEEEE, per germline. CDR3 length: 18 amino acids. Trimming cost V 3 bases and J 7 bases; bases outside gene matches: 20. The CDR3 loop is CASSSNGGTGPPGGEQYF. Written as DNA, the CDR3 is TGTGCCAGCAGCTCGAATGGGGGGACAGGGCCACCAGGGGGTGAGCAGTACTTC.

The table lists this clonotype with a count of one. The V gene is TRBV3-1, the J gene TRBJ2-5; TRBD2 matches at 11 bases. The CDR3 contains 16 residues. V shed 4 bases and J 5 bases; nucleotides not matched to a gene: 9. Germline values: CDR1 LGHDT, CDR2 YNNKEL (reference sequence). CDR3 amino acids: CASSLRTSGSRETQYF. CDR3 nucleotide sequence: TGTGCCAGCAGCCTACGGACTAGCGGGTCGAGGGAGACCCAGTACTTC.

The rearrangement joins TRBV5-6 to TRBJ1-6, with 9 nucleotides matching TRBD1. The trim removed 3 bases at V and 10 bases at J, leaving 5 bases unmatched. Germline V gene lookup returns CDR1 SGHDT and CDR2 YYEEEE. CDR3 length equals 14 residues. CDR3: CASSSRTGASPLHF. The CDR3 DNA follows: TGTGCCAGCAGCTCCCGGACAGGGGCCTCACCCCTCCACTTT.

The rearrangement uses TRBV30 and TRBJ1-5; 8 bases fit TRBD1. The ends lost 3 bases at V and 8 bases at J; junction bases unmatched: 12. CDR1 is GTSNPN and CDR2 is SVGIG in the germline V gene (reference sequence). This CDR3 is built from 15 residues. For the CDR3, the DNA is TGTGCCTGGAGGTCCCCCTTGACAGGGGACAAGCCCCAGCATTTT. Its protein is CAWRSPLTGDKPQHF.